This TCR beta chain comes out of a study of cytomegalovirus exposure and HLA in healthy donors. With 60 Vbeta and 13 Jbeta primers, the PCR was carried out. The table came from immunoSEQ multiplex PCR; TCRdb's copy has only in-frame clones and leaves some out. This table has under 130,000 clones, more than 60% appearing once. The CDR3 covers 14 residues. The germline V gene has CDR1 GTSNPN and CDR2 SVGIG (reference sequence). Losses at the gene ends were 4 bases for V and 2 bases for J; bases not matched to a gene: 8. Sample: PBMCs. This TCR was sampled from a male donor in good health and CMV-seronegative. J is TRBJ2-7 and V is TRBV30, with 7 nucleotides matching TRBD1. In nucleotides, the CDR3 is TGTGCCTGGAATCATGGGACAGTAACCTACGAGCAGTACTTC. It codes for CAWNHGTVTYEQYF.